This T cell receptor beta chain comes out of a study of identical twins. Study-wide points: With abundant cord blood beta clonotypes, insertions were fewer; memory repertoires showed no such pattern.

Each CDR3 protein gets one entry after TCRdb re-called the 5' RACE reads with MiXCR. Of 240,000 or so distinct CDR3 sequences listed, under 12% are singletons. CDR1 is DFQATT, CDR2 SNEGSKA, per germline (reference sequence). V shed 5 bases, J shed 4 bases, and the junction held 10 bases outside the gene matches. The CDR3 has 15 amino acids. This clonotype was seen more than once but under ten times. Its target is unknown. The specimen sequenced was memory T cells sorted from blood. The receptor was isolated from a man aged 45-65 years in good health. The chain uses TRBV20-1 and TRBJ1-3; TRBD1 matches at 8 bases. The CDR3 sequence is CSAGDFRGRGNTIYF. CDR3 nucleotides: TGCAGTGCTGGGGATTTCAGGGGGCGCGGAAACACCATATATTTT.